This T cell receptor beta chain appears in the sequencing data of a study of shared clonotypes between healthy human individuals. Turning to the study itself: The plates for each donor numbered three CD4 naive, three CD4 memory, two CD8 naive and one CD8 memory.

Whole-study results and caveats: Sorted-subset samples were not fully sequenced, rarefaction indicated.

Execution of the assay was at deep level. Per the original methods: With immunoSEQ giving junction-only sequences and no quality scores, filtering differed. Method: immunoSEQ multiplex PCR; TCRdb's copy keeps in-frame clones and lacks some. The D gene and trimming were derived from the DNA, and the V and J assignments and clone size from that table. The sample has about 2 million clones, about 95% seen once. Points on this clone: The antigen is not known. The same CDR3 can be traced to other DNA sequences in this sample.

Naive CD8 cells were CD45RO-negative, positively selected for CCR7, excluding terminally differentiated effector memory CD45RA+ cells. Sequencing was carried out using naive CD8+ T cells sorted from blood. The origin of this receptor is a man aged 18 to 29 in good health.

The CDR3 spells CASSPTSGKETQYF. CDR3 in DNA: TGTGCCAGCAGCCCTACGTCTGGGAAAGAGACCCAGTACTTC. This sequence joins TRBV7-9 and TRBJ2-5; D is undetermined. This CDR3 is 14 amino acids long. V lost 5 bases, J lost 3 bases, and 13 bases lay in between. CDR1 and CDR2 (germline): SEHNR, FQNEAQ (reference sequence). Looking up the rest from reference TRBV7-9 and TRBJ2-5 gives the full variable domain: DTGVSQNPRHKITKRGQNVTFRCDPISEHNRLYWYRQTLGQGPEFLTYFQNEAQLEKSRLLSDRFSAERPKGSFSTLEIQRTEQGDSAMYLCASSPTSGKETQYFGPGTRLLVL.